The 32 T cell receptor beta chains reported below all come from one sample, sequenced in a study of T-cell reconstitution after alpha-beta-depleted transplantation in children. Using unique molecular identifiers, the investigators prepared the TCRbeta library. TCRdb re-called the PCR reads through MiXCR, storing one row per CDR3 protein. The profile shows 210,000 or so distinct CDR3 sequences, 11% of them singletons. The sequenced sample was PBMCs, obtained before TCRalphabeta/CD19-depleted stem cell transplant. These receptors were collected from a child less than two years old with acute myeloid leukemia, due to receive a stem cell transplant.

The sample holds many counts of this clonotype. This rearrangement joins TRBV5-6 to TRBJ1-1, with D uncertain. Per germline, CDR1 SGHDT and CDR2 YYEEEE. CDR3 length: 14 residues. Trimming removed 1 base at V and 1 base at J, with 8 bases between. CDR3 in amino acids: CASSLLRENTEAFF. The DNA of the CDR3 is TGTGCCAGCAGCTTGCTGCGGGAGAACACTGAAGCTTTCTTT.

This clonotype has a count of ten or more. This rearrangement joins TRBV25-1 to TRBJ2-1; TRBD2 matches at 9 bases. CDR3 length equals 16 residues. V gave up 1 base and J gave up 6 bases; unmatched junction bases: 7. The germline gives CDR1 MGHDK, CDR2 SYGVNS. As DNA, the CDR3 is TGTGCCAGCAGTGAATCCGGGGTAGCGGGAGCCAATGAGCAGTTCTTC. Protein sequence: CASSESGVAGANEQFF.

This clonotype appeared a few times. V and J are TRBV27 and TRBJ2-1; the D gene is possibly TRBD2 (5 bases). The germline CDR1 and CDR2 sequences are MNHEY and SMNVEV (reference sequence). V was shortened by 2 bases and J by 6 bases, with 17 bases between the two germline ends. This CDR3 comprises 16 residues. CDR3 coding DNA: TGTGCCAGCAGTTTAGGAGTCGGAGTAGCGAGCAATGAGCAGTTCTTC. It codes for CASSLGVGVASNEQFF.

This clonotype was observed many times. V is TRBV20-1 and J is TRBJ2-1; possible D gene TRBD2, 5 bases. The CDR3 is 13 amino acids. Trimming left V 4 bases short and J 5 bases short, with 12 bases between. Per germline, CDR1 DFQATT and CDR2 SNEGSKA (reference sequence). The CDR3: CSAITLAHNEQFF. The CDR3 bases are TGCAGTGCTATTACGCTAGCCCACAATGAGCAGTTCTTC.

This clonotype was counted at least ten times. The CDR3 is CASSPAAEPNTEAFF. DNA for the CDR3: TGCGCCAGCAGCCCGGCGGCAGAACCGAACACTGAAGCTTTCTTT. This chain links TRBV5-1 with TRBJ1-1; D unclear. The CDR3 spans 15 residues. The V end lost 4 bases, the J end lost 1 base, and 14 bases lay between the germline ends. Germline values: CDR1 SGHRS, CDR2 YFSETQ. Together with reference TRBV5-1 and TRBJ1-1, the CDR3 gives the full variable domain: KAGVTQTPRYLIKTRGQQVTLSCSPISGHRSVSWYQQTPGQGLQFLFEYFSETQRNKGNFPGRFSGRQFSNSRSEMNVSTLELGDSALYLCASSPAAEPNTEAFFGQGTRLTVV.

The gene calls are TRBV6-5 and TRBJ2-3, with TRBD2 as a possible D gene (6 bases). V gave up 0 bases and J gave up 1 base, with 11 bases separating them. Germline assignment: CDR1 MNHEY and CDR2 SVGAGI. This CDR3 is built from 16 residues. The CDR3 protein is CASSYSSAGRTDTQYF. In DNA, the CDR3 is TGTGCCAGCAGTTACTCGTCTGCGGGGCGCACAGATACGCAGTATTTT.

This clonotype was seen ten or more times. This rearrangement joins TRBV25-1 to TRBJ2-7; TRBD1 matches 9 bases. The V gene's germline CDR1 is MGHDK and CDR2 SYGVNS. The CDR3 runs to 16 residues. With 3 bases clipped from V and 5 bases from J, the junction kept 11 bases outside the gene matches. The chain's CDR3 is CASSDLYGTGSDEQYF. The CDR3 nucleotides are TGTGCCAGCAGTGACTTATACGGGACAGGGTCCGACGAGCAGTACTTC.

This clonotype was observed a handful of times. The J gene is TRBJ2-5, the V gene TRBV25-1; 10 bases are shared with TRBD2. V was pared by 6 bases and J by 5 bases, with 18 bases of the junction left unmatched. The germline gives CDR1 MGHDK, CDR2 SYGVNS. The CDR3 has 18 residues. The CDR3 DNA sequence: TGTGCCAGCAGGGCCGCTGGGCTAGCGGGAGTCGGGGGTGAGACCCAGTACTTC. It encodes CASRAAGLAGVGGETQYF.

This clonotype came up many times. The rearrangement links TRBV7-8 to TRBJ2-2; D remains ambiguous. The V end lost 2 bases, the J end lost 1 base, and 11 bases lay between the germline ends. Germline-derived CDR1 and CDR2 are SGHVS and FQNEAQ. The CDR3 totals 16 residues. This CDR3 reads CASSLKFGRNTGELFF. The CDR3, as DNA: TGTGCCAGCAGCTTAAAGTTCGGACGGAACACCGGGGAGCTGTTTTTT.

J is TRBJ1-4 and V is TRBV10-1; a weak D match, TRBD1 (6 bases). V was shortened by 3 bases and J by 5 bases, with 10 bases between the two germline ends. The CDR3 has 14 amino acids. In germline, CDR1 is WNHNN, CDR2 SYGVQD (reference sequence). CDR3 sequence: CASSDGQHNEKLFF. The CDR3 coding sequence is TGCGCCAGCAGTGATGGACAGCACAATGAAAAACTGTTTTTT.

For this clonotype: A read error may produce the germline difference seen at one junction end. The CDR3 protein is CASSLGPHVELLF. The CDR3 region has the DNA TGTGCCAGCTCTCTAGGGCCGCACGTGGAGCTGCTTTTT. The chain joins TRBV12-3 or TRBV12-4 to TRBJ2-2; D call uncertain. This CDR3 region has 13 residues.

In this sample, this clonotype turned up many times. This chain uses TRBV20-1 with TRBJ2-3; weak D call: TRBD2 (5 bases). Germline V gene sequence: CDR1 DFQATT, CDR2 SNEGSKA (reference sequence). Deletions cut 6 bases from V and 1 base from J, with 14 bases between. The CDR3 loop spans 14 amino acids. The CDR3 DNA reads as TGCAGTGCCAGAATGGCGGGCGGCACAGATACGCAGTATTTT. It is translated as CSARMAGGTDTQYF.

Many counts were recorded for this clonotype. This CDR3 is CASSYTDTDTQYF. CDR3 DNA sequence: TGTGCCAGCAGTTATACCGACACAGATACGCAGTATTTT. The chain couples TRBV6-5 to TRBJ2-3; D is unclear. The CDR3 is made up of 13 amino acids. V lost 3 bases, J lost 2 bases, and 6 bases lay in between. Germline V gene lookup returns CDR1 MNHEY and CDR2 SVGAGI.

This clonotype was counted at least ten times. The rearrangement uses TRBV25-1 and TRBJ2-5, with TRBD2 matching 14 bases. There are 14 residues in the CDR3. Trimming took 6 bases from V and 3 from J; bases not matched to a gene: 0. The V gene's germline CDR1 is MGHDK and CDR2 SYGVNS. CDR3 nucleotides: TGTGCCAGCAGGGGACTAGCGGGAGAAGAGACCCAGTACTTC. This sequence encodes CASRGLAGEETQYF.

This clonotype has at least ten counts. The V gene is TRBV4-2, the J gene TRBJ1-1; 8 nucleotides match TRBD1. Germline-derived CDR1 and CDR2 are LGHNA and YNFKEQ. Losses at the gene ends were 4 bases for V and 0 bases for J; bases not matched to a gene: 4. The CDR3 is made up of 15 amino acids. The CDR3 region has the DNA TGTGCCAGCAGCCCCCACAGGGGGATGAACACTGAAGCTTTCTTT. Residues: CASSPHRGMNTEAFF.

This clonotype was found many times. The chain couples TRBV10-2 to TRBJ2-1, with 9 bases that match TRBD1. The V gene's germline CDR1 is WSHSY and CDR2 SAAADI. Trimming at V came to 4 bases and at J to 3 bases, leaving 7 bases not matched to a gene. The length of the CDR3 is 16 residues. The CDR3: CASSGGQGSFYNEQFF. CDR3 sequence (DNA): TGCGCCAGCAGTGGGGGACAGGGTTCCTTCTACAATGAGCAGTTCTTC.

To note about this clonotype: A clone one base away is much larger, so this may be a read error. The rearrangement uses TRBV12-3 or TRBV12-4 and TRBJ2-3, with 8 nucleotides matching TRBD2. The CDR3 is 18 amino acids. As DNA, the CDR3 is TGTACCAGCAGTTTAAGAAGAGTAGCGGGAACTAGCACAGATACGCAGTATTTT. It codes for CTSSLRRVAGTSTDTQYF.

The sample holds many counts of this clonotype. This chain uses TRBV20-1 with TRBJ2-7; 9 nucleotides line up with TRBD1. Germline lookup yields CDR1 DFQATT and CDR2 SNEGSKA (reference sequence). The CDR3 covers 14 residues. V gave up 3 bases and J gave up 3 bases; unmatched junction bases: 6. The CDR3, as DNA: TGCAGTGCTAGGCCCGGGACAGGGCTCTACGAGCAGTACTTC. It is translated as CSARPGTGLYEQYF.

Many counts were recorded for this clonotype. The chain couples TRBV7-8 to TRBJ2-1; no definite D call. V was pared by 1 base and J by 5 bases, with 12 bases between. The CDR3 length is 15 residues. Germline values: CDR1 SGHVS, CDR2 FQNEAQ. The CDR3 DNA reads TGTGCCAGCAGCTTAGTCTTCACGACAAACAATGAGCAGTTCTTC. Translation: CASSLVFTTNNEQFF.

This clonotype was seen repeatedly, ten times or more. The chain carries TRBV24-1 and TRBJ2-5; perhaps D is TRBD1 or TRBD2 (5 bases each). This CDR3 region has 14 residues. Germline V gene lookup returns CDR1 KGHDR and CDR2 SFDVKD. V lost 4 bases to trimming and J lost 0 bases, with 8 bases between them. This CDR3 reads CATSEGPYQETQYF. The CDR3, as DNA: TGTGCCACCAGTGAGGGACCCTACCAAGAGACCCAGTACTTC.

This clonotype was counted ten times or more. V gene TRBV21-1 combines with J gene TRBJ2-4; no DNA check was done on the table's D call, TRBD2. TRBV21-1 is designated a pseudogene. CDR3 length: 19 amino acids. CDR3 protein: CASSKVIGMGNRAKNIQYF. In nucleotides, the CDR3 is TGTGCCAGCAGCAAAGTAATTGGGATGGGGAATAGAGCCAAAAACATTCAGTACTTC.

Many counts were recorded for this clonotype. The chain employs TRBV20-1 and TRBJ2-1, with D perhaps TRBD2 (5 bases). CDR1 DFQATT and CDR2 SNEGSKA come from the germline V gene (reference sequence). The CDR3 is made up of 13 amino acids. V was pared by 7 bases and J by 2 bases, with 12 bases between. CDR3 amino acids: CSGERETYNEQFF. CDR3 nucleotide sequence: TGCAGTGGGGAGAGGGAGACCTACAATGAGCAGTTCTTC.

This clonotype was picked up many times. The CDR3 bases are TGTGCCAGCAGTTCGAGAGGACTAGCGGGAGGCGATGAGCAGTTCTTC. It translates to CASSSRGLAGGDEQFF. This rearrangement joins TRBV28 to TRBJ2-1; 14 bases map to TRBD2. Germline CDR1 MDHEN, CDR2 SYDVKM. The CDR3 loop spans 16 amino acids. The V gene end was trimmed by 4 bases and the J gene end by 8 bases; junction bases not matched to a gene: 7. Full variable domain (missing parts from reference TRBV28 and TRBJ2-1): DVKVTQSSRYLVKRTGEKVFLECVQDMDHENMFWYRQDPGLGLRLIYFSYDVKMKEKGDIPEGYSVSREKKERFSLILESASTNQTSMYLCASSSRGLAGGDEQFFGPGTRLTVL.

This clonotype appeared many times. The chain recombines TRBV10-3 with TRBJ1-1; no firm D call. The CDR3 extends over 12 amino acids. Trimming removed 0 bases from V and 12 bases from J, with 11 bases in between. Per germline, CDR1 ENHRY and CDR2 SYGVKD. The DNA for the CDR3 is TGTGCCATCAGTGAGTCGGACGGTTATCCTTTCTTT. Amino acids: CAISESDGYPFF.

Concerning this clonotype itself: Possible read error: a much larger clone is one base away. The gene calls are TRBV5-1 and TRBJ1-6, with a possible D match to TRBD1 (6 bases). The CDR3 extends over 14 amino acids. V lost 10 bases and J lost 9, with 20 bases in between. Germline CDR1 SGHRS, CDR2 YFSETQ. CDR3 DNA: TGCGCCGGCGCGACTGCAGGGGAGGGTTCACCCCTCCACTTT. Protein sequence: CAGATAGEGSPLHF. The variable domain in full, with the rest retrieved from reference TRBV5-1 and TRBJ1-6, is KAGVTQTPRYLIKTRGQQVTLSCSPISGHRSVSWYQQTPGQGLQFLFEYFSETQRNKGNFPGRFSGRQFSNSRSEMNVSTLELGDSALYLCAGATAGEGSPLHFGNGTRLTVT.

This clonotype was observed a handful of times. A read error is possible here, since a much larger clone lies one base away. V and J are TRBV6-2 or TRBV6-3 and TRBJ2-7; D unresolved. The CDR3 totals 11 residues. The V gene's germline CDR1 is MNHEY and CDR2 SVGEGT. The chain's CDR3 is CASRGIGEQSF. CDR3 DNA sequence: TGTGCCAGCAGGGGGATCGGCGAGCAGTCCTTC.

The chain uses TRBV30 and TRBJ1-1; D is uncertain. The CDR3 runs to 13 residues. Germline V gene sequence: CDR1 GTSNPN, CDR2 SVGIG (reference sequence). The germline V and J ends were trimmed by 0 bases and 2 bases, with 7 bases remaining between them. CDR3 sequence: CAWSVQRNTEAFF. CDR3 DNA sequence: TGTGCCTGGAGTGTTCAGAGAAACACTGAAGCTTTCTTT. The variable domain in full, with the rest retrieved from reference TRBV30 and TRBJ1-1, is SQTIHQWPATLVQPVGSPLSLECTVEGTSNPNLYWYRQAAGRGLQLLFYSVGIGQISSEVPQNLSASRPQDRQFILSSKKLLLSDSGFYLCAWSVQRNTEAFFGQGTRLTVV.

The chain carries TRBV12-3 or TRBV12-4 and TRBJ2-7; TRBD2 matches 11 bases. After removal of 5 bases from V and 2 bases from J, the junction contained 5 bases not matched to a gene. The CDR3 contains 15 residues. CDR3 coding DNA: TGTGCCAGCAGTCCATCGACTAGCGGGGCCTACGAGCAGTACTTC. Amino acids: CASSPSTSGAYEQYF.

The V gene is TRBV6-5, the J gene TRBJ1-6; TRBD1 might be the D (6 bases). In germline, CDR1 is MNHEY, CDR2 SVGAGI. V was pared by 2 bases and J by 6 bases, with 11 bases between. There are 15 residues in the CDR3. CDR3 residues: CASSYDGGRNSPLHF. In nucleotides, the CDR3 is TGTGCCAGCAGTTACGATGGGGGGCGTAATTCACCCCTCCACTTT.

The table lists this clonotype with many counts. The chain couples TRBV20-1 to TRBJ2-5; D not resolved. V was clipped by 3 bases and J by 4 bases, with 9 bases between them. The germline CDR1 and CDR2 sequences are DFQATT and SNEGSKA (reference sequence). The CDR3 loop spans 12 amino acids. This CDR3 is CSARGLGETQYF. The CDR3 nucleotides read TGCAGTGCTAGGGGCCTAGGAGAGACCCAGTACTTC.

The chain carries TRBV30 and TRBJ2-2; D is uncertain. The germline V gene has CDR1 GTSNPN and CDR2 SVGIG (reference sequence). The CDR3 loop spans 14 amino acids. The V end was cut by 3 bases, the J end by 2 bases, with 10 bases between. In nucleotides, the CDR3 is TGTGCCTGGAGCAATGGTCTCAACACCGGGGAGCTGTTTTTT. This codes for CAWSNGLNTGELFF.

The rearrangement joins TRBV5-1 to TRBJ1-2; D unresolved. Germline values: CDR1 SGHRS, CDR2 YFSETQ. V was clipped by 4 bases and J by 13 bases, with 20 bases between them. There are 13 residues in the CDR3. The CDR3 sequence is CASSPGPGYDRTF. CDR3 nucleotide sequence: TGCGCCAGCAGCCCAGGACCAGGATACGATCGCACCTTC. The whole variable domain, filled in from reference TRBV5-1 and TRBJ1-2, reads KAGVTQTPRYLIKTRGQQVTLSCSPISGHRSVSWYQQTPGQGLQFLFEYFSETQRNKGNFPGRFSGRQFSNSRSEMNVSTLELGDSALYLCASSPGPGYDRTFGSGTRLTVV.